This T cell receptor beta chain was observed in a study of response to subunit inactivated influenza vaccine. Each CDR3 protein gets one entry after TCRdb re-called the RT-PCR reads with MiXCR. The sample has about 500,000 distinct CDR3 sequences, roughly 7.6% seen once; the top ten hold about an eighth. Per the germline V gene, CDR1 is LNHNV and CDR2 is YYDKDF (reference sequence). The CDR3 loop spans 14 amino acids. Trimming removed 4 bases from V and 2 bases from J, with 12 bases in between. In this sample, this clonotype turned up a few times. Its specificity is unknown. Study-level findings and limits: The authors suggested that few new T cells are recruited per seasonal influenza vaccination.

The receptor was isolated from a man aged 45 to 75 who received an inactivated influenza vaccine. The material was PBMCs from blood, obtained about 23 months after vaccination. The chain recombines TRBV15 with TRBJ2-7, with D perhaps being TRBD1 or TRBD2 (6 bases each). This CDR3 reads CATSKTGDTYEQYF. CDR3 sequence (DNA): TGTGCCACCAGCAAGACGGGGGACACCTACGAGCAGTACTTC.